The present T cell receptor beta chain was sequenced within a study of blood T cells in healthy people across ages. Using a J-beta primer mix together with a sample-barcoded 5' primer, a second PCR was run for 7 to 11 cycles. The yield of each sample was at least 3 million CDR3-containing paired-end reads. TCRdb passed the 5' RACE reads through MiXCR, listing each CDR3 protein once. The data show about 780,000 distinct CDR3 sequences, with roughly 24% seen just once and around 3% held by the top ten. The sample also formed part of further work on T cells of mothers and their children. That study adds: In this cohort, donors were three healthy Caucasian mothers plus their six children. The yield was over 9 million TCR beta CDR3 reads from each mother and approximately 2.8 million from each child. Overlap ran slightly, non-significantly higher for related than unrelated mother-child pairs.

What was sequenced was blood. This receptor was identified in a boy between 5 and 17 years old in good health.

CDR3 bases: TGTGCCAGCAGCTCCATCTTAAGCGGGAGAAATGAGCAGTTCTTC. Amino acid sequence: CASSSILSGRNEQFF. This rearrangement joins TRBV7-9 to TRBJ2-5, with 8 bases fitting TRBD2. The DNA matches TRBJ2-1 better at its end, which makes the J call doubtful. The CDR3 sequence is 15 residues long. Per germline, CDR1 SEHNR and CDR2 FQNEAQ (reference sequence).